The T cell receptor (beta chain) described here comes from a study of blood T cells in healthy people across ages. Study-wide findings and caveats: CMV status of donors was not determined, possibly confounding expanded clonotype changes.

CDR3 length: 14 amino acids. The V gene's germline CDR1 is SGHTA and CDR2 FQGNSA. This clonotype was observed at least ten times. As yet, its antigen is unknown. Combining a sample-barcoded 5' primer with a J-beta primer mix, a second PCR ran for about 7 to 11 cycles. Each CDR3 protein gets one entry after TCRdb re-called the 5' RACE reads with MiXCR. The table lists some 850,000 distinct CDR3 sequences, 25% to 30% of them singletons. These records were also assigned to another study, of T cells of mothers and their children. That source reports: The study found thymic selection shapes TCR recombination output similarly in related and unrelated pairs.

The specimen sequenced was blood. This receptor was obtained from a boy aged 5-17 years in good health. The genes are TRBV7-2 and TRBJ2-5, with TRBD1 matching over 7 bases. TRBJ2-7 matches the DNA end more closely, so the J call is doubtful. The CDR3 DNA reads as TGTGCCAGCAGCCTCCGGGACAGCCCCTACGAGCAGTACTTC. Translated, it gives CASSLRDSPYEQYF.